The 26 T cell receptor beta chains below were found in one sample sequenced in a study of blood T cells in healthy people across ages. Through a sample-barcoded 5' primer and a J-beta primer mix, a second PCR was run for about 6 to 12 cycles. TCRdb passed the 5' RACE reads through MiXCR, listing each CDR3 protein once. The table lists approximately 320,000 distinct CDR3 sequences, roughly 29% of them singletons. The sequenced sample was blood. All receptors come from a woman aged 70 to 79 in good health.

This chain links TRBV20-1 with TRBJ2-3; TRBD1 aligns across 11 bases. J was trimmed by 3 bases and V by 3 bases; bases with no gene match: 5. The V gene's germline CDR1 is DFQATT and CDR2 SNEGSKA (reference sequence). The CDR3 covers 15 residues. CDR3 loop: CSASQDRGRTDTQYF. In DNA form, the CDR3 reads TGCAGTGCTAGCCAGGACAGGGGGCGAACAGATACGCAGTATTTT.

This clonotype was counted between two and nine times. V and J are TRBV20-1 and TRBJ2-5; 13 bases map to TRBD2. The V segment lost 3 bases and the J segment 7 bases; nucleotides outside the gene matches: 11. This CDR3 has 16 amino acids. The germline V gene encodes CDR1 DFQATT and CDR2 SNEGSKA (reference sequence). CDR3 protein: CSASGLAGALVGTQYF. The CDR3 coding sequence is TGCAGTGCTAGTGGACTAGCGGGAGCGCTCGTTGGGACCCAGTACTTC.

The chain recombines TRBV20-1 with TRBJ2-5, with D possibly TRBD1 on 5 matching bases. The CDR3 has 12 amino acids. Trimming left V 1 base short and J 4 bases short, with 7 bases between. Per the germline V gene, CDR1 is DFQATT and CDR2 is SNEGSKA (reference sequence). The CDR3 protein is CSARVRGETQYF. The DNA of the CDR3 is TGCAGTGCTAGAGTAAGGGGAGAGACCCAGTACTTC.

The rearrangement joins TRBV15 to TRBJ1-5, with D possibly being TRBD1 (5 bases). The CDR3 loop spans 15 amino acids. The germline V gene has CDR1 LNHNV and CDR2 YYDKDF (reference sequence). V was trimmed by 0 bases and J by 6 bases, leaving 12 bases between them. The CDR3 bases are TGTGCCACCAGCAGAGATCTGGGGCCAACTCAGCCCCAGCATTTT. Residues: CATSRDLGPTQPQHF.

V and J are TRBV7-2 and TRBJ2-1; 10 nucleotides line up with TRBD2. V lost 2 bases, J lost 4 bases, and 14 bases stayed unmatched. The length of the CDR3 is 19 residues. Germline values: CDR1 SGHTA, CDR2 FQGNSA. The CDR3 loop reads CASSLTQGLATKGYNEQFF. DNA for the CDR3: TGTGCCAGCAGCTTAACTCAGGGACTAGCGACCAAAGGATACAATGAGCAGTTCTTC.

The rearrangement joins TRBV15 to TRBJ1-4, with a weak D call TRBD1 (5 bases). The V and J ends lost 5 bases and 3 bases respectively, with 10 bases between them. Germline CDR1 reads LNHNV; CDR2 reads YYDKDF (reference sequence). The CDR3 is 14 amino acids. CDR3 amino acids: CATSSGGANEKLFF. The DNA for the CDR3 is TGTGCCACCAGCTCCGGGGGGGCTAATGAAAAACTGTTTTTT.

As to this clonotype: No conserved phenylalanine or tryptophan ends this CDR3, so it is likely a read error. The V and J genes are TRBV5-1 and TRBJ1-4, with D possibly being TRBD1 (6 bases). Germline assignment: CDR1 SGHRS and CDR2 YFSETQ. The length of the CDR3 is 14 residues. V lost 1 base to trimming and J lost 5 bases, with 9 bases between them. As DNA, the CDR3 is TGCGCCAGCAGCTTGCGGGACATGAATGAAAAACTGTTTTGT. Its translation is CASSLRDMNEKLFC.

This clonotype turned up a few times. The rearrangement uses TRBV28 and TRBJ1-4, with TRBD1 as a possible D gene (6 bases). Germline V CDR1 and CDR2: MDHEN, SYDVKM. The CDR3 loop spans 12 amino acids. V lost 6 bases and J lost 10, with 12 bases in between. The CDR3 nucleotides read TGTGCCAGCAGGACAGGACAGTTAAAACTGTTTTTT. Translation gives CASRTGQLKLFF.

The rearrangement uses TRBV7-2 and TRBJ2-7; D perhaps matches TRBD2 (6 bases). This CDR3 region has 14 residues. Deletions cut 2 bases from V and 2 bases from J, with 10 bases between. The germline V gene has CDR1 SGHTA and CDR2 FQGNSA. The CDR3 spells CASSLYGGTYEQYF. CDR3 DNA sequence: TGTGCCAGCAGCTTATACGGGGGAACCTACGAGCAGTACTTC.

There are a few counts of this clonotype. This chain uses TRBV28 with TRBJ2-1, with 7 positions matching TRBD2. CDR3 length: 13 amino acids. Germline loops: CDR1 MDHEN, CDR2 SYDVKM. Trimming at V came to 8 bases and at J to 3 bases, leaving 4 bases not matched to a gene. Here the CDR3 reads CASGAGNYNEQFF. In DNA form, the CDR3 reads TGTGCCAGCGGAGCGGGGAACTACAATGAGCAGTTCTTC.

This clonotype was observed a handful of times. This rearrangement joins TRBV28 to TRBJ2-3; the D is unclear. Per germline, CDR1 MDHEN and CDR2 SYDVKM. The ends were cut back, 6 bases at V and 0 bases at J, with 25 bases in the middle. This CDR3 is built from 19 residues. The CDR3 sequence: CASRLNHQTVLSSTDTQYF. Here the CDR3 DNA reads TGTGCCAGCAGACTAAACCACCAGACGGTCCTGTCTAGCACAGATACGCAGTATTTT. The complete variable domain, with remaining parts taken from reference TRBV28 and TRBJ2-3, reads DVKVTQSSRYLVKRTGEKVFLECVQDMDHENMFWYRQDPGLGLRLIYFSYDVKMKEKGDIPEGYSVSREKKERFSLILESASTNQTSMYLCASRLNHQTVLSSTDTQYFGPGTRLTVL.

Regarding this clonotype: At one end the junction does not follow the germline gene, possibly because of a read error. The chain is built from TRBV20-1 and TRBJ2-2, with a possible D match to TRBD1 (7 bases). The CDR3 runs 16 residues. Germline values: CDR1 DFQATT, CDR2 SNEGSKA (reference sequence). DNA of the CDR3: TGCAGTGCCCCACAGAGACAGGGCGCAAGAACCGGGGGGCTGTTTTTT. Encoded protein: CSAPQRQGARTGGLFF.

The chain links TRBV24-1 to TRBJ2-3; D is unresolved. The CDR3 length is 12 residues. Germline CDR1 KGHDR, CDR2 SFDVKD. The ends were cut back, 4 bases at V and 3 bases at J, with 4 bases in the middle. The CDR3 loop reads CATSDRTDTQYF. The CDR3 DNA reads as TGTGCCACCAGTGACCGGACAGATACGCAGTATTTT.

This clonotype was recorded only once. This sequence joins TRBV12-3 or TRBV12-4 and TRBJ2-5, with D possibly being TRBD1 (5 bases). CDR3 size: 14 residues. Trimming removed 7 bases at V and 5 bases at J, with 17 bases between. The CDR3 DNA sequence: TGTGCCAGCACTCCAGGACCGACAGAGGAGACCCAGTACTTC. It yields the protein CASTPGPTEETQYF.

This clonotype was detected once. The chain links TRBV5-1 to TRBJ2-1; 10 nucleotides agree with TRBD2. J gave up 2 bases and V 4 bases, and 6 bases lay outside the gene matches. CDR3 length equals 16 residues. In germline, CDR1 is SGHRS, CDR2 YFSETQ. The CDR3 sequence: CASSKSLAGAYNEQFF. The CDR3 nucleotides read TGCGCCAGCAGCAAGTCGCTAGCGGGGGCCTACAATGAGCAGTTCTTC.

This clonotype was detected only a few times. V and J are TRBV5-6 and TRBJ2-3; weak D call: TRBD2 (6 bases). V gave up 2 bases and J gave up 2 bases, with 12 bases separating them. This CDR3 contains 15 residues. Germline V gene lookup returns CDR1 SGHDT and CDR2 YYEEEE. The DNA of the CDR3 is TGTGCCAGCAGCTTCGGAGGGCTAGCCACAGATACGCAGTATTTT. Translating gives CASSFGGLATDTQYF.

This clonotype has just a few counts. This sequence joins TRBV2 and TRBJ1-4; unclear D gene. V shed 3 bases and J shed 7 bases, with 12 bases lying between them. From germline, CDR1 is SNHLY and CDR2 FYNNEI. The CDR3 extends over 14 amino acids. The CDR3 nucleotides read TGTGCCAGCAGTGAGTTCCTTCCAAGTGAAAAACTGTTTTTT. This codes for CASSEFLPSEKLFF.

The gene calls are TRBV28 and TRBJ2-6; D is unclear. This CDR3 comprises 15 residues. V dropped 1 base and J dropped 0 bases, with 4 bases sitting between them. Germline-derived CDR1 and CDR2 are MDHEN and SYDVKM. This CDR3 reads CASSLFASGANVLTF. In nucleotides, the CDR3 is TGTGCCAGCAGTTTATTCGCCTCTGGGGCCAACGTCCTGACTTTC.

The chain employs TRBV4-1 and TRBJ2-7; 9 bases agree with TRBD2. Germline assignment: CDR1 MGHRA and CDR2 YSYEKL. Losses at the gene ends were 4 bases for V and 2 bases for J; bases not matched to a gene: 6. CDR3 length: 15 amino acids. The CDR3 loop is CASSPTSGTTYEQYF. The CDR3 DNA reads as TGCGCCAGCAGCCCGACTAGCGGAACTACCTACGAGCAGTACTTC.

The chain is built from TRBV14 and TRBJ2-1; 7 bases match TRBD2. CDR3 length equals 14 residues. Germline V gives CDR1 SGHDN, CDR2 FVKESK. J was trimmed by 9 bases and V by 5 bases; bases with no gene match: 10. Here the CDR3 reads CASSWSGMLSEQFF. The CDR3 nucleotides are TGTGCCAGCAGCTGGAGCGGGATGCTGTCTGAGCAGTTCTTC.

This chain connects TRBV20-1 to TRBJ2-5; 8 nucleotides align to TRBD1. The CDR3 has 14 amino acids. V was pared by 3 bases and J by 5 bases, with 8 bases of the junction left unmatched. In germline, CDR1 is DFQATT, CDR2 SNEGSKA (reference sequence). CDR3 in DNA: TGCAGTGCTAGCCCAGGGGGCGTTCGGGAGACCCAGTACTTC. This encodes CSASPGGVRETQYF.

The rearrangement joins TRBV20-1 to TRBJ2-5; TRBD2 matches at 9 bases. The J call may be mistaken, given a closer DNA end match to TRBJ2-7. The CDR3 is 18 amino acids. Germline lookup yields CDR1 DFQATT and CDR2 SNEGSKA (reference sequence). CDR3 loop: CSVGPPSGLAALSYEQYF. The DNA of the CDR3 is TGCAGTGTGGGCCCTCCCTCGGGACTAGCCGCCCTCTCCTACGAGCAGTACTTC.

V gene TRBV10-3 combines with J gene TRBJ2-7, with 10 bases fitting TRBD2. The CDR3 has 14 residues. CDR1 and CDR2 (germline): ENHRY, SYGVKD. The J segment lost 3 bases and the V segment lost 5 bases, leaving 4 bases of the junction unmatched. CDR3 in amino acids: CAISPIAGGYEQYF. In DNA, the CDR3 is TGTGCCATCAGTCCCATAGCGGGAGGCTACGAGCAGTACTTC.

This clonotype was seen a handful of times. This rearrangement joins TRBV15 to TRBJ2-5; TRBD2 is a possible D gene (5 bases). Looked up from germline, CDR1 is LNHNV and CDR2 is YYDKDF (reference sequence). The V gene lost 0 bases and the J gene lost 5 bases, with 10 bases spanning the gap. The CDR3 totals 14 residues. CDR3 loop: CATSRDPPGETQYF. CDR3 nucleotide sequence: TGTGCCACCAGCAGAGATCCCCCGGGGGAGACCCAGTACTTC. Using reference TRBV15 and TRBJ2-5 for the parts outside the CDR3, the full variable domain is DAMVIQNPRYQVTQFGKPVTLSCSQTLNHNVMYWYQQKSSQAPKLLFHYYDKDFNNEADTPDNFQSRRPNTSFCFLDIRSPGLGDTAMYLCATSRDPPGETQYFGPGTRLLVL.

J is TRBJ2-1 and V is TRBV4-1; TRBD2 matches 13 bases. CDR1 is MGHRA, CDR2 YSYEKL, per germline. This CDR3 comprises 17 residues. Trimming cost V 3 bases and J 7 bases; bases outside gene matches: 9. The CDR3 spells CASSHGLAGVGGNEQFF. The CDR3 DNA reads TGCGCCAGCAGCCACGGACTAGCGGGAGTTGGCGGGAATGAGCAGTTCTTC.

This clonotype appeared many times. V is TRBV28 and J is TRBJ1-2; the D gene is possibly TRBD1 (5 bases). The CDR3 loop spans 13 amino acids. V shed 5 bases and J shed 4 bases, with 11 bases lying between them. Germline assignment: CDR1 MDHEN and CDR2 SYDVKM. The CDR3 loop reads CASSTTGPYGYTF. In DNA form, the CDR3 reads TGTGCCAGCAGTACTACGGGGCCCTATGGCTACACCTTC.